Below, one TCR beta chain is given with its context. The sample comes from a study of cytomegalovirus exposure and HLA in healthy donors. Germline loops: CDR1 SGHKS, CDR2 YYEKEE (reference sequence). The CDR3 is 13 residues long. V dropped 6 bases and J dropped 0; count of bases not matched to a gene: 3. PCR involved 60 Vbeta and 13 Jbeta primers. The table came from immunoSEQ multiplex PCR; TCRdb's copy has only in-frame clones and leaves some out. Of around 190,000 clones listed, around 90% are singletons. The source material was PBMCs. The chain recombines TRBV5-5 with TRBJ2-7; 7 positions agree with TRBD2. The TCR sequence derives from a young woman in good health and CMV-seronegative. Here the CDR3 reads CASTPSGSYEQYF. The CDR3 nucleotides read TGTGCCAGCACCCCTAGCGGCTCCTACGAGCAGTACTTC.